These 25 T cell receptor beta chains share one sample of origin, sequenced in a study of shared clonotypes between healthy human individuals. Clones were read by immunoSEQ multiplex PCR, and TCRdb kept only the in-frame ones, dropping some. The sample shows around 690,000 clones, 80% to 95% of them seen only once. Specimen: memory CD8+ T cells from PBMCs. Stated subset: CD45RO+ cells pooled with CCR7-negative TemRA cells. The origin of the receptors is a man aged 18 to 29 in good health. Some clones in this sample may be carry-over from other donors' samples.

The J gene is TRBJ1-5, the V gene TRBV6-1; 9 nucleotides line up with TRBD1. With V trimmed by 5 bases and J by 9 bases, 2 bases remained unmatched. This CDR3 region has 12 residues. CDR1 and CDR2 (germline): MNHNS, SASEGT. The CDR3, as DNA: TGTGCCAGCAGTACAGGGGGCCTGCCCCAGCATTTT. As protein: CASSTGGLPQHF.

The chain recombines TRBV28 with TRBJ1-1; D is possibly TRBD1 (6 bases). The CDR3 runs to 12 residues. Between the trimmed V and J ends, which lost 4 bases and 10 bases, there was a span of 13 bases. CDR1 MDHEN and CDR2 SYDVKM come from the germline V gene. The CDR3 reads CASSYGGRAAFF. The CDR3 DNA is TGTGCCAGCAGTTACGGGGGGCGCGCAGCTTTCTTT.

The chain recombines TRBV5-1 with TRBJ2-7; 7 bases agree with TRBD2. Looked up from germline, CDR1 is SGHRS and CDR2 is YFSETQ. V was pared by 0 bases and J by 0 bases, with 3 bases of the junction left unmatched. The CDR3 runs to 15 residues. CDR3 residues: CASSLGASGSYEQYF. The CDR3 coding sequence is TGCGCCAGCAGCTTGGGGGCTAGCGGCTCCTACGAGCAGTACTTC.

The CDR3 nucleotides are TGTGCCAGCAAGGACAGGGGATTCGGCGGCTACACCTTC. Amino acids: CASKDRGFGGYTF. The V gene is TRBV27, the J gene TRBJ1-2, with TRBD1 matching 9 bases. V was clipped by 7 bases and J by 8 bases; unmatched bases: 8. This CDR3 region has 13 residues. Germline V CDR1 and CDR2: MNHEY, SMNVEV (reference sequence).

The CDR3 sequence: CSADGVFYEQYF. The CDR3, as DNA: TGCAGCGCTGACGGGGTTTTCTACGAGCAGTACTTC. The chain recombines TRBV29-1 with TRBJ2-7; weak D call: TRBD2 (5 bases). Germline CDR1 SQVTM, CDR2 ANQGSEA. Trimming left V 7 bases short and J 3 bases short, with 13 bases between. This CDR3 comprises 12 residues.

The J gene is TRBJ2-1, the V gene TRBV27, with 8 nucleotides matching TRBD2. V was clipped by 1 base and J by 9 bases; unmatched bases: 11. Germline CDR1 MNHEY, CDR2 SMNVEV (reference sequence). The CDR3 is made up of 16 amino acids. The CDR3 region is CASSLLPSRSGGEQFF. Written as DNA, the CDR3 is TGTGCCAGCAGTTTATTGCCTAGCCGGAGCGGGGGTGAGCAGTTCTTC.

V usage is TRBV11-3 and J usage is TRBJ2-6; D call uncertain. Germline CDR1 is SGHNT and CDR2 is YENEEA. Deletions cut 1 base from V and 0 bases from J, with 4 bases between. This CDR3 region has 15 residues. CDR3 sequence: CASSLGGSGANVLTF. In nucleotides, the CDR3 is TGTGCCAGCAGCTTAGGGGGCTCTGGGGCCAACGTCCTGACTTTC.

The rearrangement links TRBV28 to TRBJ2-5; D is unresolved. Germline CDR1 MDHEN, CDR2 SYDVKM. This CDR3 has 13 amino acids. V lost 3 bases and J lost 5, with 10 bases in between. The CDR3: CASSFRASETQYF. The DNA of the CDR3 is TGTGCCAGCAGTTTTCGGGCCTCCGAGACCCAGTACTTC.

This clone appeared once. This rearrangement joins TRBV4-3 to TRBJ1-2, with a tentative D call TRBD1 (5 bases). The V end was cut by 6 bases, the J end by 3 bases, with 14 bases between. Germline CDR1 is LGHNA and CDR2 is YSLEER. The CDR3 consists of 14 residues. Here the CDR3 reads CASRDKGPYYGYTF. The CDR3 DNA reads as TGCGCCAGCAGGGACAAAGGGCCCTACTATGGCTACACCTTC.

This rearrangement joins TRBV29-1 to TRBJ2-7, with TRBD2 as a possible D gene (6 bases). The CDR3 has 16 residues. CDR1 and CDR2 (germline): SQVTM, ANQGSEA. V was cut by 7 bases and J by 0 bases, with 22 bases left in between. The CDR3 bases are TGCAGCGCCGAGGGATTTGGGCGGGACCACTCCTACGAGCAGTACTTC. Amino acid sequence: CSAEGFGRDHSYEQYF.

The J gene is TRBJ2-3, the V gene TRBV27, with 8 bases matching TRBD2. The J segment lost 6 bases and the V segment lost 5 bases, leaving 19 bases of the junction unmatched. CDR3 size: 18 residues. Germline CDR1 and CDR2: MNHEY and SMNVEV (reference sequence). The CDR3 protein is CASSHLLVAGPDGDTQYF. DNA of the CDR3: TGTGCCAGCAGTCACCTCTTAGTAGCGGGACCCGATGGGGATACGCAGTATTTT.

This clone has only a few counts. The chain links TRBV19 to TRBJ2-5; D is uncertain. The tail of the sequence fits TRBJ2-7 better, so the J call may be wrong. CDR3 size: 13 residues. CDR1 is LNHDA, CDR2 SQIVND, per germline (reference sequence). CDR3 sequence (DNA): TGTGCCAGTAGTATGGCAGGATCCTACGAGCAGTACTTC. Its translation: CASSMAGSYEQYF.

The V gene is TRBV28, the J gene TRBJ2-1; a possible D gene is TRBD2 (5 bases). V lost 2 bases, J lost 6 bases, and 8 bases lay in between. The germline gives CDR1 MDHEN, CDR2 SYDVKM. The CDR3 spans 13 residues. This chain's CDR3 is CASSLKRRNEQFF. Here the CDR3 DNA reads TGTGCCAGCAGTTTAAAGCGGCGCAATGAGCAGTTCTTC. Supplemented by reference TRBV28 and TRBJ2-1, the full variable domain reads DVKVTQSSRYLVKRTGEKVFLECVQDMDHENMFWYRQDPGLGLRLIYFSYDVKMKEKGDIPEGYSVSREKKERFSLILESASTNQTSMYLCASSLKRRNEQFFGPGTRLTVL.

The chain employs TRBV5-6 and TRBJ2-3; TRBD2 might be the D (5 bases). This CDR3 is 14 amino acids long. Between the trimmed V and J ends, which lost 6 bases and 4 bases, there was a span of 15 bases. The germline V gene has CDR1 SGHDT and CDR2 YYEEEE. In nucleotides, the CDR3 is TGTGCCAGCACATACGCGGGTGGGTCAGATACGCAGTATTTT. This gives the protein CASTYAGGSDTQYF.

The genes are TRBV9 and TRBJ2-1; D gene uncertain. The V and J ends lost 4 bases and 9 bases respectively, with 11 bases between them. CDR3 size: 12 residues. Germline CDR1 is SGDLS and CDR2 is YYNGEE. DNA of the CDR3: TGTGCCAGCAGCTCGGGCATCCGTGAGCAGTTCTTC. Amino acid sequence: CASSSGIREQFF.

This clone is a singleton in its sample. The gene calls are TRBV4-3 and TRBJ1-1, with 10 bases that match TRBD1. The CDR3 extends over 15 amino acids. Germline-derived CDR1 and CDR2 are LGHNA and YSLEER. Unmatched junction bases numbered 8, after V lost 3 bases and J lost 7 bases. Written as DNA, the CDR3 is TGCGCCAGCAGCCAGACCGGGACAGGGGAGCTTGAAGCTTTCTTT. Translation gives CASSQTGTGELEAFF.

The gene calls are TRBV2 and TRBJ1-1; TRBD1 matches 10 bases. Germline CDR1 is SNHLY and CDR2 is FYNNEI. The CDR3 is 18 amino acids. The J segment lost 0 bases and the V segment lost 0 bases, leaving 7 bases of the junction unmatched. The CDR3: CASSEALTGGNLNTEAFF. The CDR3 DNA sequence: TGTGCCAGCAGTGAAGCGTTGACAGGGGGCAATTTGAACACTGAAGCTTTCTTT.

The V and J genes are TRBV2 and TRBJ2-1, with D tentatively TRBD1 (5 bases). V was clipped by 3 bases and J by 4 bases, with 13 bases between them. This CDR3 region has 15 residues. CDR1 is SNHLY and CDR2 is FYNNEI in the germline V gene. CDR3 DNA: TGTGCCAGCAGTGATCATGGCAGGGCGTACAATGAGCAGTTCTTC. This sequence encodes CASSDHGRAYNEQFF.

This clone has just a few counts. This chain links TRBV27 with TRBJ2-7; TRBD1 matches at 10 bases. V lost 3 bases, J lost 0 bases, and 5 bases stayed unmatched. The germline gives CDR1 MNHEY, CDR2 SMNVEV (reference sequence). This CDR3 spans 16 amino acids. The DNA of the CDR3 is TGTGCCAGCAGTTTTACCGGGACAGGGGTCTCCTACGAGCAGTACTTC. This codes for CASSFTGTGVSYEQYF.

On this clone itself: Since a far larger clone is one base different, this is likely a read error. This chain uses TRBV9 with TRBJ2-1, with TRBD1 as a possible D gene (6 bases). V was shortened by 0 bases and J by 2 bases, with 9 bases between the two germline ends. In germline, CDR1 is SGDLS, CDR2 YYNGEE. The CDR3 has 15 amino acids. In DNA form, the CDR3 reads TGTGCCAGCAGCGTAGAGGGGGTCCCCTACAATGAGCAGTTCTTC. This codes for CASSVEGVPYNEQFF. The whole variable domain, filled in from reference TRBV9 and TRBJ2-1, reads DSGVTQTPKHLITATGQRVTLRCSPRSGDLSVYWYQQSLDQGLQFLIQYYNGEERAKGNILERFSAQQFPDLHSELNLSSLELGDSALYFCASSVEGVPYNEQFFGPGTRLTVL.

The V call is TRBV11-2, the J call TRBJ1-5; no reliable D call. Germline V lookup: CDR1 SGHAT, CDR2 FQNNGV. Trimming removed 3 bases at V and 1 base at J, with 7 bases between. There are 14 residues in the CDR3. The CDR3 region has the DNA TGTGCCAGCAGCTTCGGGTCGAGCAATCAGCCCCAGCATTTT. Residues: CASSFGSSNQPQHF.

The chain is built from TRBV9 and TRBJ2-7; 8 bases fit TRBD2. This CDR3 region has 15 residues. CDR1 and CDR2 from the germline V gene are SGDLS and YYNGEE. With 4 bases clipped from V and 5 bases from J, the junction kept 11 bases outside the gene matches. In DNA form, the CDR3 reads TGTGCCAGCAGCCCAGGGCGCGGGAGGACCCACGAGCAGTACTTC. This gives the protein CASSPGRGRTHEQYF.

The chain links TRBV6-6 to TRBJ2-7; TRBD2 matches at 11 bases. Germline loops: CDR1 MNHNY, CDR2 SVGAGI (reference sequence). The V gene end was trimmed by 6 bases and the J gene end by 2 bases; junction bases not matched to a gene: 6. CDR3 length equals 15 residues. The CDR3 here is CASSMGLAEAYEQYF. CDR3 nucleotides: TGTGCCAGCAGCATGGGACTAGCGGAGGCCTACGAGCAGTACTTC.

This clone was recorded a few times. The V and J genes are TRBV6-5 and TRBJ1-1; D is unclear. The CDR3 is 14 residues long. V lost 5 bases, J lost 8 bases, and 18 bases lay in between. Germline loops: CDR1 MNHEY, CDR2 SVGAGI. This CDR3 reads CASSPTAPDGEAFF. CDR3 in DNA: TGTGCCAGCAGTCCCACGGCCCCGGATGGAGAAGCTTTCTTT.

On this clone: Other nucleotide sequences from this sample produce the same CDR3. The chain joins TRBV27 to TRBJ1-2, with D possibly TRBD1 on 6 matching bases. Germline V gives CDR1 MNHEY, CDR2 SMNVEV (reference sequence). Trimming took 2 bases from V and 4 from J, leaving 8 bases between them. The CDR3 has 13 amino acids. CDR3 amino acids: CASSLGGSYGYTF. The CDR3, as DNA: TGTGCCAGCAGTTTAGGGGGCAGCTATGGCTACACCTTC.